The rows below give T cell receptor beta chains drawn from one sample of a study of T cells in Graves' hyperthyroidism and ophthalmopathy. Using its own MiXCR run on the multiplex PCR reads, TCRdb lists one record per CDR3 protein. The table has approximately 300,000 distinct CDR3 sequences, approximately 17% seen once; the top ten hold just over 55%. The sequenced sample consisted of blood. The receptors derive from a woman aged 55-69 years with Graves' ophthalmopathy. Each CDR3 is given with its conserved first and last residue. Each record gives: D gene, clone size, J gene, V gene, CDR3 DNA, CDR3 protein. D genes are given only for firm matches. Where a row states a size, it is once, few, many or the class of an expanded clone; other rows omit it.

>-|few|TRBJ2-5|TRBV6-1
TGTGCCAGCCGGTTCGGGTTACGAGAGACCCAGTACTTC
CASRFGLRETQYF
>TRBD2|many|TRBJ2-3|TRBV11-2
TGTGCCAGCAGCCGTAGCGGGGGGGATTTGGATACGCAGTATTTT
CASSRSGGDLDTQYF
>-|few|TRBJ1-5|TRBV5-8
TGTGCCAGCAGCCAAGTACGGCTCGGGCAGCCCCAGCATTTT
CASSQVRLGQPQHF
>-|many|TRBJ1-2|TRBV12-3/TRBV12-4
TGTGCCAGCAGTAGAGGACGATTTGGCTACACCTTC
CASSRGRFGYTF
>TRBD1|many|TRBJ2-5|TRBV7-3
TGTGCCAGCAGCGTGACAGGGGGACGCCAAGAGACCCAGTACTTC
CASSVTGGRQETQYF
>-|-|TRBJ2-6|TRBV5-1
TGCGCCAGCAGCTTGCGAGCTATCTCTGGGGCCAACGTCCTGACTTTC
CASSLRAISGANVLTF
>-|few|TRBJ2-4|TRBV5-6
TGTGCCAGCAGCTTGGACGGCTCCCCGAAAAACATTCAGTACTTC
CASSLDGSPKNIQYF
>TRBD1|many|TRBJ2-6|TRBV6-2/TRBV6-3
TGTGCCAGCAGCACTTGGACAGGAGGCTCTGGGGCCAACGTCCTGACTTTC
CASSTWTGGSGANVLTF
>TRBD1|many|TRBJ2-7|TRBV18
TGTGCCAGCTCACTCACAGGGGACCAATACTACGAGCAGTACTTC
CASSLTGDQYYEQYF
>TRBD2|-|TRBJ2-4|TRBV9
TGTGCCAGCAGCGCCCGAGGCGGGGGGGCCAAAAACATTCAGTACTTC
CASSARGGGAKNIQYF
>-|few|TRBJ1-4|TRBV19
TGTGCCAGTAGTCTCCGGGCTCCTAATGAAAAACTGTTTTTT
CASSLRAPNEKLFF
>-|many|TRBJ1-1|TRBV19
TGTGCCAGTAGGTACGGCAACACTGAAGCTTTCTTT
CASRYGNTEAFF
>-|-|TRBJ2-2|TRBV19
TGTGCCAGTAGCACTCTAAGGTCCGGCTGGGCCGGGGAGCTGTTTTTT
CASSTLRSGWAGELFF
>TRBD2|many|TRBJ2-1|TRBV19
TGTGCCAGTAGTAGGACACCCGGGACTAGCGCCTACAATGAGCAGTTCTTC
CASSRTPGTSAYNEQFF
>-|few|TRBJ1-5|TRBV6-5
TGTGCCAGCAGTTACTCAGGGGACAATCAGCCCCAGCATTTT
CASSYSGDNQPQHF
>TRBD1|-|TRBJ2-1|TRBV5-1
TGCGCCAGCAGCTTAGGGGGCTTTGAGCAGTTCTTC
CASSLGGFEQFF
>-|many|TRBJ1-2|TRBV7-8
TGTGCCAGCAGCTTAGGGGGGTCTGTCATCTATGGCTACACCTTC
CASSLGGSVIYGYTF
>-|-|TRBJ2-5|TRBV28
TGTGCCAGCAGTTATGTCGGCAATGTAGAGACCCAGTACTTC
CASSYVGNVETQYF
>-|many|TRBJ1-2|TRBV5-1
TGCGCCAGCAGCTTGGAACAGGGTGGCTACACCTTC
CASSLEQGGYTF
>-|many|TRBJ2-1|TRBV5-1
TGCGCCAGCAGGCGGGATAGTGGCCCGGGGGAGCAGTTCTTC
CASRRDSGPGEQFF
>-|many|TRBJ2-7|TRBV11-2
TGTGCCAGCAGCTTAGAGGTCGTCAGGGGGAGGCGCGAGCAGTACTTC
CASSLEVVRGRREQYF
>TRBD2|-|TRBJ2-7|TRBV6-2/TRBV6-3
TGTGCCAGCAGGCTCATAGCGGGGGTCTCCTACGAGCAGTACTTC
CASRLIAGVSYEQYF
>TRBD1|-|TRBJ2-7|TRBV28
TGTGCCAGCAGCGCCGGGACAGGGAGGACCGAGCAGTACTTC
CASSAGTGRTEQYF
>-|few|TRBJ2-5|TRBV2
TGTGCCAGCAGTGACCATTCGGAGACCCAGTACTTC
CASSDHSETQYF
>-|many|TRBJ2-1|TRBV4-2
TGTGCCAGCAGCCAAGATCCAGGGTGGAATGAGCAGTTCTTC
CASSQDPGWNEQFF
>-|many|TRBJ2-3|TRBV18
TGTGCCAGCTCCCCTTCTGATCCAGATACGCAGTATTTT
CASSPSDPDTQYF
>-|many|TRBJ1-1|TRBV28
TGTGCCAGCAGTTTAGGGCAGGGACACGGTTCCACTGAAGCTTTCTTT
CASSLGQGHGSTEAFF
>TRBD1|few|TRBJ2-5|TRBV20-1
TGCAGTGCCCTCAAGGGGGCGGACTCTCAAGAGACCCAGTACTTC
CSALKGADSQETQYF
>-|many|TRBJ2-7|TRBV27
TGTGCCAGCGCCACCCAGGCCTCCAATTACGAGCAGTACTTC
CASATQASNYEQYF
>TRBD1|many|TRBJ2-3|TRBV7-2
TGTGCCAGCAGCCATGGACAGGGCGTAGATACGCAGTATTTT
CASSHGQGVDTQYF
>-|many|TRBJ2-2|TRBV5-1
TGCGCCAGCAGCTGGCAGACGGGTACCGGGGAGCTGTTTTTT
CASSWQTGTGELFF
>-|many|TRBJ1-1|TRBV29-1
TGCAGCGTTGAAGATGGGGGCAGGCGGCAAGCTTTCTTT
CSVEDGGRRQAFF
>TRBD2|-|TRBJ2-7|TRBV5-5
TGTGCCAGCAGCTTAGGACTAGCGCACTCCTACGAGCAGTACTTC
CASSLGLAHSYEQYF
>TRBD1|many|TRBJ1-4|TRBV18
TGTGCCAGCTCACTGAACCGGGACAGGGGTGAAAAACTGTTTTTT
CASSLNRDRGEKLFF
>TRBD1|-|TRBJ2-6|TRBV5-1
TGCGCCAGCAGCTTGGTATCCGGGACAGGGGATGGGGCCAACGTCCTGACTTTC
CASSLVSGTGDGANVLTF
>-|-|TRBJ1-2|TRBV20-1
TGCAGTGCTAGTCCACAGGGCTGGGGCTACACCTTC
CSASPQGWGYTF
>TRBD1|few|TRBJ2-7|TRBV12-3/TRBV12-4
TGTGCCAGCAGTTCGACAGGGGCGGTTTACGAGCAGTACTTC
CASSSTGAVYEQYF
>-|-|TRBJ1-5|TRBV2
TGTGCCAGCAGTGAAGGGGGCGCGAGTCAGCCCCAGCATTTT
CASSEGGASQPQHF
>-|many|TRBJ2-7|TRBV2
TGTGCCAGCAGTGATCCCCCCTACGAGCAGTACTTC
CASSDPPYEQYF
>-|few|TRBJ2-2|TRBV20-1
TGCAGTGTTCAGGACGCCCAATCTAGTCTGTTTTTT
CSVQDAQSSLFF
>TRBD2|many|TRBJ2-5|TRBV5-1
TGCGCCAGCAGCGATCCTAGCGGGGTCCAAGAGACCCAGTACTTC
CASSDPSGVQETQYF
>TRBD2|-|TRBJ2-1|TRBV24-1
TGTGCCACCAGTGATCCCCACCCGGGTGGACTAGCGGGGGTCAATGAGCAGTTCTTC
CATSDPHPGGLAGVNEQFF
>-|many|TRBJ2-7|TRBV6-1
TGTGCCAGCAGTGTAGGGGATGTCTACGAGCAGTACTTC
CASSVGDVYEQYF
>-|many|TRBJ1-1|TRBV2
TGTGCCAGCAGTGAGCAGGTGGGCACTGAAGCTTTCTTT
CASSEQVGTEAFF
>-|many|TRBJ1-1|TRBV6-2/TRBV6-3
TGTGCCTCCAGCCGCTTCAATATGAACACTGAAGCTTTCTTT
CASSRFNMNTEAFF
>-|-|TRBJ2-5|TRBV5-1
TGCGCCAGCAGGCCACAGGGTGGAGAGACCCAGTACTTC
CASRPQGGETQYF
>-|-|TRBJ1-5|TRBV4-2
TGTGCCAGCAGCCAAGATGGCAGGGGCAATCAGCCCCAGCATTTT
CASSQDGRGNQPQHF
>-|many|TRBJ2-1|TRBV18
TGTGCCAGCTCACCAGCGGTTGGACATGGGGGTGAGCAGTTCTTC
CASSPAVGHGGEQFF
>TRBD1|-|TRBJ1-1|TRBV27
TGTGCCAGCAGTCTTTACAGGGGCTCGGGAGAAGCTTTCTTT
CASSLYRGSGEAFF
>TRBD2|-|TRBJ2-7|TRBV9
TGTGCCAGCAGCGTAGAGTTAGCGGGAGGCGAGGGGGAGCAGTACTTC
CASSVELAGGEGEQYF
>-|few|TRBJ1-5|TRBV7-8
TGTGCCAGCAGCTTAGAGGAAATGTCAGGTCAGCCCCAGCATTTT
CASSLEEMSGQPQHF
>-|few|TRBJ2-1|TRBV6-2/TRBV6-3
TGTGCCAGCAGTTGCAGTAGCAGCTATGAGCAGTTCTTC
CASSCSSSYEQFF
>TRBD1|-|TRBJ1-5|TRBV4-2
TGTGCCAGCAGCCTTTCTCCGGGACAGGTGGCAACCGAAAGTCAGCCCCAGCATTTT
CASSLSPGQVATESQPQHF